A single sample gave rise to the 18 T cell receptor beta chains below, sequenced in a study of liver allograft versus peripheral blood T cells. Overall study: What was compared were the T cell receptor repertoires in transplanted livers and those in the peripheral blood of recipients.

Each CDR3 protein is one row after TCRdb ran MiXCR on the reads. Of about 7,300 distinct CDR3 sequences listed, approximately 17% are singletons. These receptors were obtained from a human patient who had a liver transplant. Some T cells may originate from the graft donor.

The rearrangement uses TRBV20-1 and TRBJ1-2, with 7 bases identical to TRBD1. Germline values: CDR1 DFQATT, CDR2 SNEGSKA (reference sequence). The CDR3 length is 12 residues. With V trimmed by 8 bases and J by 4 bases, 7 bases remained unmatched. CDR3 sequence (DNA): TGCAGTTCTTCAGGGGGGGCCTATGGCTACACCTTC. Its protein product is CSSSGGAYGYTF.

The chain couples TRBV5-1 to TRBJ1-4, with D uncertain. The CDR3 runs to 15 residues. CDR1 is SGHRS, CDR2 YFSETQ, per germline. The germline V and J ends were trimmed by 0 bases and 4 bases, with 10 bases remaining between them. The DNA of the CDR3 is TGCGCCAGCAGCTTGGACCCTGGAGTTAATGAAAAACTGTTTTTT. Translation gives CASSLDPGVNEKLFF.

Within the sample, this clonotype is medium-sized. The genes are TRBV12-3 or TRBV12-4 and TRBJ1-6; 7 nucleotides match TRBD1. This CDR3 region has 17 residues. V shed 5 bases and J 2 bases; nucleotides not matched to a gene: 9. The CDR3 nucleotides read TGTGCCAGCAGTCGAGACAGGGTCGGAACCTATAATTCACCCCTCCACTTT. This encodes CASSRDRVGTYNSPLHF.

The chain uses TRBV7-9 and TRBJ2-6; tentatively, D is TRBD1 or TRBD2 (5 bases each). The CDR3 has 18 amino acids. The V end was cut by 1 base, the J end by 2 bases, with 15 bases between. Germline assignment: CDR1 SEHNR and CDR2 FQNEAQ (reference sequence). This chain's CDR3 is CASSLGFGVGAGANVLTF. As DNA, the CDR3 is TGTGCCAGCAGCTTAGGATTCGGTGTGGGGGCTGGGGCCAACGTCCTGACTTTC.

V and J are TRBV2 and TRBJ1-2; TRBD1 aligns across 7 bases. The length of the CDR3 is 14 residues. Germline V gene sequence: CDR1 SNHLY, CDR2 FYNNEI. J lost 7 bases, V lost 4 bases, and 9 bases had no gene match. CDR3 protein: CASSVARGYGGYTF. CDR3 bases: TGTGCCAGCAGTGTAGCCAGGGGGTACGGTGGCTACACCTTC. Supplemented by reference TRBV2 and TRBJ1-2, the full variable domain reads EPEVTQTPSHQVTQMGQEVILRCVPISNHLYFYWYRQILGQKVEFLVSFYNNEISEKSEIFDDQFSVERPDGSNFTLKIRSTKLEDSAMYFCASSVARGYGGYTFGSGTRLTVV.

This clonotype turned up a few times. The V gene is TRBV20-1, the J gene TRBJ1-2, with D hard to call. The CDR3 is made up of 13 amino acids. Germline-derived CDR1 and CDR2 are DFQATT and SNEGSKA (reference sequence). Trimming took 1 base from V and 0 from J, leaving 6 bases between them. The chain's CDR3 is CSARGIPNYGYTF. DNA of the CDR3: TGCAGTGCTAGAGGCATTCCTAACTATGGCTACACCTTC.

This clonotype has a count of ten or more. This chain joins TRBV19 and TRBJ1-2; TRBD1 agrees at 7 bases. Germline loops: CDR1 LNHDA, CDR2 SQIVND (reference sequence). Trimming at V came to 1 base and at J to 8 bases, leaving 13 bases not matched to a gene. This CDR3 contains 16 residues. The CDR3 loop is CASSIGGDSQSSGYTF. In nucleotides, the CDR3 is TGTGCCAGTAGTATAGGAGGGGACAGTCAATCCAGCGGCTACACCTTC.

Sample share makes this clonotype medium-sized. The CDR3 region has the DNA TGTGCCAGCTCACCTAGTCCGGGACAGGGGTTTTATGGCTACACCTTC. Translated, it gives CASSPSPGQGFYGYTF. V and J are TRBV18 and TRBJ1-2; 10 nucleotides agree with TRBD1. The CDR3 consists of 16 residues. V was pared by 3 bases and J by 5 bases, with 9 bases of the junction left unmatched. Germline loops: CDR1 KGHSH, CDR2 LQKENI.

This clonotype is termed medium-sized. The chain carries TRBV6-6 and TRBJ1-3; no definite D call. The CDR3 extends over 11 amino acids. V dropped 8 bases and J dropped 4 bases, with 6 bases sitting between them. Germline CDR1 MNHNY, CDR2 SVGAGI (reference sequence). The CDR3: CASRVGNTIYF. The CDR3, as DNA: TGTGCCAGCCGGGTGGGAAACACCATATATTTT.

Notes on this clonotype: A much larger clone lies one base from this, so it may be a read error. V and J are TRBV12-3 or TRBV12-4 and TRBJ1-1; D is undetermined. CDR3 length: 11 amino acids. CDR3 sequence reads: CAGGLRGGAFF. CDR3 nucleotides: TGTGCTGGTGGTTTACGGGGTGGAGCTTTCTTT.

This clonotype was counted at least ten times. The chain uses TRBV30 and TRBJ1-1; weak D call: TRBD1 (5 bases). The V gene's germline CDR1 is GTSNPN and CDR2 SVGIG (reference sequence). The CDR3 has 16 amino acids. Between the trimmed V and J ends, which lost 0 bases and 3 bases, there was a span of 17 bases. DNA for the CDR3: TGTGCCTGGAGTGTATGGGGTAGGGGTCGGGACACTGAAGCTTTCTTT. This encodes CAWSVWGRGRDTEAFF.

This clonotype is labeled as medium-sized. The chain carries TRBV6-1 and TRBJ1-2; no clear D gene. Trimming took 2 bases from V and 0 from J, leaving 4 bases between them. Germline CDR1 reads MNHNS; CDR2 reads SASEGT. The CDR3 has 13 amino acids. CDR3 loop: CASSENTNYGYTF. For the CDR3, the DNA is TGTGCCAGCAGTGAAAATACTAACTATGGCTACACCTTC.

By sample share, this clonotype is medium-sized. The V gene is TRBV6-1, the J gene TRBJ1-2; 9 bases are a match to TRBD1. The junction had 9 bases not matched to a gene; V was cut back by 5 bases and J by 5 bases. This CDR3 is 15 amino acids long. Germline CDR1 and CDR2: MNHNS and SASEGT. The CDR3 DNA sequence: TGTGCCAGCAGTCTGGGACAGGGATCCTTATATGGCTACACCTTC. It is translated as CASSLGQGSLYGYTF.

This clonotype is deemed medium-sized. The V call is TRBV6-2 or TRBV6-3, the J call TRBJ2-7, with a tentative D call TRBD1 (6 bases). Germline assignment: CDR1 MNHEY and CDR2 SVGEGT. The CDR3 contains 14 residues. Trimming removed 6 bases from V and 0 bases from J, with 12 bases in between. The CDR3, as DNA: TGTGCCAGCAGCGGTAACAGGGACTCCTACGAGCAGTACTTC. It is translated as CASSGNRDSYEQYF.

The V call is TRBV12-3 or TRBV12-4, the J call TRBJ1-2, with a weak D call TRBD1 (5 bases). The CDR3 contains 12 residues. Trimming removed 5 bases from V and 6 bases from J, with 10 bases in between. CDR3 sequence reads: CASSRTLHGYTF. The CDR3, as DNA: TGTGCCAGCAGTCGGACACTCCATGGCTACACCTTC.

A note on this clonotype: Just one base apart from a much larger clone, this may be a read error. The V call is TRBV20-1, the J call TRBJ1-1; 7 nucleotides match TRBD1. Germline lookup yields CDR1 DFQATT and CDR2 SNEGSKA (reference sequence). CDR3 size: 15 residues. CDR3 DNA: TGCAGTGCTAGAGATCGACAGGGTGGGAGGGCTGAAGCTCTCTTT. Translation: CSARDRQGGRAEALF.

CDR3 sequence: CASSAWTGTYEQYF. CDR3 DNA: TGTGCCAGCAGTGCTTGGACAGGGACCTACGAGCAGTACTTC. The rearrangement links TRBV6-2 or TRBV6-3 to TRBJ2-7, with 8 bases fitting TRBD1. The germline gives CDR1 MNHEY, CDR2 SVGEGT. The junction had 5 bases not matched to a gene; V was cut back by 5 bases and J by 2 bases. The CDR3 length is 14 residues.

The J gene is TRBJ1-6, the V gene TRBV7-2; TRBD1 aligns across 10 bases. The germline gives CDR1 SGHTA, CDR2 FQGNSA. The CDR3 runs to 15 residues. V was clipped by 5 bases and J by 9 bases; unmatched bases: 7. This CDR3 reads CASSPRQGAGSPLHF. Written as DNA, the CDR3 is TGTGCCAGCAGCCCCCGACAGGGGGCCGGTTCACCCCTCCACTTT. The full variable domain, rest sourced from reference TRBV7-2 and TRBJ1-6, is GAGVSQSPSNKVTEKGKDVELRCDPISGHTALYWYRQSLGQGLEFLIYFQGNSAPDKSGLPSDRFSAERTGGSVSTLTIQRTQQEDSAVYLCASSPRQGAGSPLHFGNGTRLTVT.